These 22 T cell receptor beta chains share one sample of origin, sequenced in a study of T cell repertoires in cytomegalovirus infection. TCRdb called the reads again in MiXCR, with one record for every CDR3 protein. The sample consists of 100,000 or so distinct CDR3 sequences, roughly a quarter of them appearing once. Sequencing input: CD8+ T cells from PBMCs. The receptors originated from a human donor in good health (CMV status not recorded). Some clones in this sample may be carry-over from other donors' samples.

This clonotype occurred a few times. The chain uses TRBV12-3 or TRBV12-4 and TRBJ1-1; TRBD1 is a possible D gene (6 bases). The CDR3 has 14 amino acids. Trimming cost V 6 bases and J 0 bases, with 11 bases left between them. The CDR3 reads CASSRGGMNTEAFF. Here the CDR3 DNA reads TGTGCCAGCAGCAGGGGCGGCATGAACACTGAAGCTTTCTTT.

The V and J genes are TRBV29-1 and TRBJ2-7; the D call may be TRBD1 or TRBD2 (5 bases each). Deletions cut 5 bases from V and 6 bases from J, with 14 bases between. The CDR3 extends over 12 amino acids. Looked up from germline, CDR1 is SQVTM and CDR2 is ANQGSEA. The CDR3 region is CSVFGGIGEQYF. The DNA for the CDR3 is TGCAGCGTTTTTGGGGGAATCGGCGAGCAGTACTTC.

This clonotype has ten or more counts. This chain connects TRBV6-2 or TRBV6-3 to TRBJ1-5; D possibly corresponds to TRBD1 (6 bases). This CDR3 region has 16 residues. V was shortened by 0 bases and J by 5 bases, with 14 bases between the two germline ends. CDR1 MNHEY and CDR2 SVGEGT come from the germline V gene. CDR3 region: CASSYSLDRMDQPQHF. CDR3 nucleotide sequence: TGTGCCAGCAGTTACTCCCTCGACAGGATGGATCAGCCCCAGCATTTT.

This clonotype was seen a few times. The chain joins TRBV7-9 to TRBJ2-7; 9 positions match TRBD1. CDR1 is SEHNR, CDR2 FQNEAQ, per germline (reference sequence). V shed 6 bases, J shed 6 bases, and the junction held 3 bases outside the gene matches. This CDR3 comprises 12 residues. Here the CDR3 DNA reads TGTGCCAGCAGGGCGACAGGGGGCGAGCAGTACTTC. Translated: CASRATGGEQYF.

The CDR3 loop reads CASSPRPQGANNEKLFF. The CDR3 nucleotides read TGTGCCAGCAGCCCAAGACCTCAGGGGGCCAATAATGAAAAACTGTTTTTT. The rearrangement links TRBV11-2 to TRBJ1-4; 8 nucleotides agree with TRBD1. CDR1 SGHAT and CDR2 FQNNGV come from the germline V gene. J was trimmed by 4 bases and V by 5 bases; bases with no gene match: 12. CDR3 length: 17 amino acids.

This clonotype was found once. The CDR3 bases are TGCAGCGCTGGCCGAGACACCAGCCAATATGGCTACACCTTC. Translated, it gives CSAGRDTSQYGYTF. This chain links TRBV29-1 with TRBJ1-2; unclear D gene. The V end was cut by 7 bases, the J end by 5 bases, with 20 bases between. Germline CDR1 SQVTM, CDR2 ANQGSEA. The CDR3 length is 14 residues.

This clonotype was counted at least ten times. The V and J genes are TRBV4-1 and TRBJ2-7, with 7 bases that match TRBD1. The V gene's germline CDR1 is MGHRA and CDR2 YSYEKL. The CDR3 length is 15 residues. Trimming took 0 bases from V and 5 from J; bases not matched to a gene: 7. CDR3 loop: CASSQDRGQYDEQYF. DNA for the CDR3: TGCGCCAGCAGCCAAGATAGGGGGCAGTACGACGAGCAGTACTTC.

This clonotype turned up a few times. The CDR3 region has the DNA TGCAGTGCTTCTACGGACAGGCCGGGGAAGGATGAGCAGTTCTTC. Its translation is CSASTDRPGKDEQFF. The V call is TRBV20-1, the J call TRBJ2-1; 7 bases agree with TRBD1. The germline gives CDR1 DFQATT, CDR2 SNEGSKA (reference sequence). The CDR3 loop spans 15 amino acids. J gave up 8 bases and V 5 bases, and 15 bases lay outside the gene matches.

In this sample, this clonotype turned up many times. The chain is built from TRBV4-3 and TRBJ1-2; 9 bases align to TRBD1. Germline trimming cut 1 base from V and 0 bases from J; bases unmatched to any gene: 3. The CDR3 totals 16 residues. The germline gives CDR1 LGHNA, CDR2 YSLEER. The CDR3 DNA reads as TGCGCCAGCAGCCAAGTGACAGGGGGAGCTAACTATGGCTACACCTTC. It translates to CASSQVTGGANYGYTF.

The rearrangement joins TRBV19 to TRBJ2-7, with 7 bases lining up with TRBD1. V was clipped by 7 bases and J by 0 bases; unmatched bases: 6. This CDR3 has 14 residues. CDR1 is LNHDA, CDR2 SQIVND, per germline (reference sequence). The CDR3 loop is CASNEGAPSYEQYF. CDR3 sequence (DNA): TGTGCCAGTAACGAGGGGGCTCCCTCCTACGAGCAGTACTTC.

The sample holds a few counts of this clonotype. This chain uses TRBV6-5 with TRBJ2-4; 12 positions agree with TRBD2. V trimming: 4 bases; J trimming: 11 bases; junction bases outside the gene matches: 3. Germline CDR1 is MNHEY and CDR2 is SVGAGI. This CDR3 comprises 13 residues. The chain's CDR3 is CASSWTSGNLQYF. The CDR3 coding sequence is TGTGCCAGCAGTTGGACTAGCGGGAACCTTCAGTACTTC.

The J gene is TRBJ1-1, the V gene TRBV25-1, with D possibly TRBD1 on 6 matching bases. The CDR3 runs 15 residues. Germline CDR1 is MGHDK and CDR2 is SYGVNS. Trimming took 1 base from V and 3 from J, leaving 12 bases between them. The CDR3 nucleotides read TGTGCCAGCAGTGAATTGGGGACATGGGACACTGAAGCTTTCTTT. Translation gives CASSELGTWDTEAFF.

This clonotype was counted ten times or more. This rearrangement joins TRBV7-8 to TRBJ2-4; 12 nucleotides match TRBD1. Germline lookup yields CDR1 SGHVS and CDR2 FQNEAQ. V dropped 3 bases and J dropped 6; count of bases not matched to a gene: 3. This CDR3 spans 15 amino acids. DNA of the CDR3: TGTGCCAGCAGCTTTGGGACAGGGGGCTTAAACATTCAGTACTTC. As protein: CASSFGTGGLNIQYF.

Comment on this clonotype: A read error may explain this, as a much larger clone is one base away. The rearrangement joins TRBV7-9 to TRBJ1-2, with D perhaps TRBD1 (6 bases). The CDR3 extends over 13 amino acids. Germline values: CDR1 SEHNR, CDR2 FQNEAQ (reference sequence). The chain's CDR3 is CAGSRPGDYGYTF. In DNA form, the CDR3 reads TGTGCCGGCAGCAGGCCAGGGGACTATGGCTACACCTTC. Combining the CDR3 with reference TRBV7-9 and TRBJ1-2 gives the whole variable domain DTGVSQNPRHKITKRGQNVTFRCDPISEHNRLYWYRQTLGQGPEFLTYFQNEAQLEKSRLLSDRFSAERPKGSFSTLEIQRTEQGDSAMYLCAGSRPGDYGYTFGSGTRLTVV.

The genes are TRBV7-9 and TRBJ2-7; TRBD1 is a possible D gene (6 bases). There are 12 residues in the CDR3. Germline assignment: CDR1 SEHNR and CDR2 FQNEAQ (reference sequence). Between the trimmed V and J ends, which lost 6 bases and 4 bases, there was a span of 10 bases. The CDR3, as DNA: TGTGCCAGCAGGGGACAAAATTACGAGCAGTACTTC. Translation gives CASRGQNYEQYF. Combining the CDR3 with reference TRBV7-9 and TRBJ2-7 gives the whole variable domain DTGVSQNPRHKITKRGQNVTFRCDPISEHNRLYWYRQTLGQGPEFLTYFQNEAQLEKSRLLSDRFSAERPKGSFSTLEIQRTEQGDSAMYLCASRGQNYEQYFGPGTRLTVT.

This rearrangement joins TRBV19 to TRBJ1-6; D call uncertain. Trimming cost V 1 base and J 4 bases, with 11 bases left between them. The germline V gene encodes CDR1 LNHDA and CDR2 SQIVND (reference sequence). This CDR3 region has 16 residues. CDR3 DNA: TGTGCCAGTAGTATAGCTGAGGGTTTATATAATTCACCCCTCCACTTT. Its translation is CASSIAEGLYNSPLHF.

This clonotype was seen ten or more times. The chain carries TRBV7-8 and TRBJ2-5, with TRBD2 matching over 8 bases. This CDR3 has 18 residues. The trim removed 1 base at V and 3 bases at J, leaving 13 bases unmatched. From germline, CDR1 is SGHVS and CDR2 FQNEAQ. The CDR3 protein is CASSLVLGIELAEETQYF. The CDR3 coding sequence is TGTGCCAGCAGCTTAGTTCTGGGGATAGAACTAGCGGAAGAGACCCAGTACTTC.

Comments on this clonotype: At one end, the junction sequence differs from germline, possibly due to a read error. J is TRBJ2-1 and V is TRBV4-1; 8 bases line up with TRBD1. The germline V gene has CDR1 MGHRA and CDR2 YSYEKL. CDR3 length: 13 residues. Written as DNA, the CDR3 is TGTGCCAGCAGCCTCGACAGGGGCAATGAGCAGTTCTTC. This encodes CASSLDRGNEQFF.

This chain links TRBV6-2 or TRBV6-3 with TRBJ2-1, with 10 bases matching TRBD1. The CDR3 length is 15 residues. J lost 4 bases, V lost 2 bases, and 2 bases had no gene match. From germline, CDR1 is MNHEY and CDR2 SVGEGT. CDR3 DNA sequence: TGTGCCAGCAGTTACCGGGACAGGGGTTACAATGAGCAGTTCTTC. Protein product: CASSYRDRGYNEQFF.

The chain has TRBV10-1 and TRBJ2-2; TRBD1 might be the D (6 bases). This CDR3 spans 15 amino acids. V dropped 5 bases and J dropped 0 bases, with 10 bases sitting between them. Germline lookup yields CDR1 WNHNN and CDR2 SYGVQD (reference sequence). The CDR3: CASSTGLANTGELFF. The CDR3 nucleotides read TGCGCCAGCAGTACAGGGTTAGCGAACACCGGGGAGCTGTTTTTT.

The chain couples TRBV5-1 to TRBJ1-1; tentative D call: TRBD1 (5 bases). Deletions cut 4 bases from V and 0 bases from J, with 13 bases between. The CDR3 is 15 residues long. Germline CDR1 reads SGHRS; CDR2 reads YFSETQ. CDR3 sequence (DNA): TGCGCCAGCAGCCCCTCGGGACGGATGAACACTGAAGCTTTCTTT. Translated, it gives CASSPSGRMNTEAFF.

CDR3: CASSLRTFVEVIYTF. CDR3 nucleotides: TGTGCCAGCAGCCTCCGGACATTTGTTGAGGTGATCTACACCTTC. This chain joins TRBV7-2 and TRBJ1-2, with D perhaps matching TRBD1 (5 bases). Germline-derived CDR1 and CDR2 are SGHTA and FQGNSA. The CDR3 extends over 15 amino acids. Trimming took 5 bases from V and 10 from J, leaving 23 bases between them.